This T cell receptor beta chain was obtained from a study of cytomegalovirus exposure and HLA in healthy donors. PCR used 60 Vbeta primers and 13 Jbeta primers. The assay was immunoSEQ multiplex PCR, and TCRdb's table has in-frame clones only and misses some. The repertoire includes 95,000 to 120,000 clones, under 80% of them detected once, and around 3.9% sits in the top ten. Study observations and caveats: In a later analysis, specific HLA alleles were associated with 15,000 or so TCR beta sequences at a 0.05 false discovery rate. As a later analysis showed, several of the most significant clusters appeared to be linked to common viral pathogens. Researchers counted 180 or so TCR beta chains as cytomegalovirus-associated. As a later analysis showed, a missense DCLRE1C variant was linked to trimming of TCR beta V- and J-genes.

This clone has just a few counts. Antigen specificity is unknown. Trimming removed 6 bases from V and 3 bases from J; junction bases left unmatched: 4. The V gene's germline CDR1 is GTSNPN and CDR2 SVGIG (reference sequence). The CDR3 sequence is 13 residues long. The receptor's source is a woman in her forties in good health and CMV-seropositive. The sequencing input was PBMCs. This chain links TRBV30 with TRBJ2-5; 10 bases agree with TRBD2. CDR3 bases: TGTGCCTGTTCCGGACTAGCGGAAGAGACCCAGTACTTC. This translates into CACSGLAEETQYF.